The present T cell receptor (beta chain) was sequenced within a study of T cells in Graves' hyperthyroidism and ophthalmopathy. Study-wide points: Through a model of 13 V-J features, ophthalmopathy was separated from stable hyperthyroidism.

Amplification of TCR beta CDR3 regions was performed using RNA transcripts as template. HTBI primers were employed in a first-round RT-PCR of the TCR CDR3. Each CDR3 protein gets one entry after TCRdb re-called the multiplex PCR reads with MiXCR. Of about 500,000 distinct CDR3 sequences listed, about an eighth were seen once; the top ten hold less than 20%. The CDR3 extends over 14 amino acids. J was trimmed by 8 bases and V by 5 bases; bases with no gene match: 5. Germline CDR1 is DFQATT and CDR2 is SNEGSKA (reference sequence). This clonotype came up a few times. Its target is not known. The V call is TRBV20-1, the J call TRBJ2-2; 13 bases are shared with TRBD2. Specimen: blood. The clonotype was recovered from a woman aged 18-29 years with Graves' hyperthyroidism. CDR3: CSAPGLAGVGELFF. The CDR3 DNA is TGCAGTGCTCCCGGACTAGCGGGAGTTGGGGAGCTGTTTTTT.